Each of the 4 T cell receptor beta chains below was sequenced from the same sample in a study of cytomegalovirus exposure and HLA in healthy donors. It was with 60 Vbeta and 13 Jbeta primers that the PCR ran. Sequencing used immunoSEQ multiplex PCR; TCRdb keeps in-frame clones, though not all of them. Found here are around 100,000 clones, roughly 9.1% of them singletons; the top ten hold over 4.5%. Material: PBMCs. These receptors came from a man aged 35 to 55 in good health and CMV-seropositive.

This clone was seen only a few times. This CDR3 is CASSSRQGLYEQYF. The CDR3 DNA reads as TGTGCCAGCAGCTCCAGACAGGGCCTCTACGAGCAGTACTTC. The chain employs TRBV6-6 and TRBJ2-7; 7 nucleotides line up with TRBD1. The CDR3 length is 14 residues. CDR1 and CDR2 (germline): MNHNY, SVGAGI (reference sequence). Trimming took 6 bases from V and 3 from J; bases not matched to a gene: 8.

There are a few counts of this clone. Here the CDR3 DNA reads TGTGCCAGCAGCACACGGGGACTAGCGGGAGGTCTGACAGATACGCAGTATTTT. It codes for CASSTRGLAGGLTDTQYF. This chain joins TRBV4-2 and TRBJ2-3; the match to TRBD2 covers 15 bases. Germline trimming cut 5 bases from V and 3 bases from J; bases unmatched to any gene: 9. The CDR3 has 18 amino acids. Per germline, CDR1 LGHNA and CDR2 YNFKEQ.

This clone occurred a few times. The gene calls are TRBV27 and TRBJ2-3, with TRBD2 identical over 7 bases. CDR1 and CDR2 (germline): MNHEY, SMNVEV (reference sequence). The ends lost 3 bases at V and 2 bases at J; junction bases unmatched: 2. The CDR3 runs to 14 residues. CDR3 sequence reads: CASSLGGDTDTQYF. In DNA, the CDR3 is TGTGCCAGCAGTTTGGGGGGGGACACAGATACGCAGTATTTT.

This chain joins TRBV4-1 and TRBJ2-7, with 7 bases aligning to TRBD1. Germline CDR1 reads MGHRA; CDR2 reads YSYEKL. V lost 4 bases to trimming and J lost 5 bases; unmatched junction nucleotides: 5. The CDR3 totals 13 residues. As DNA, the CDR3 is TGCGCCAGCAGCCGACAGGGTGGCAACGAGCAGTACTTC. It is translated as CASSRQGGNEQYF.